This TCR beta chain was observed in a study of CD8 T cells in Susac syndrome. Whole-study results and caveats: The study recognized that its TCR sequencing and HLA analysis covered a relatively small number of individuals.

Reverse transcription of roughly 0.5 to 1 ug RNA used random hexamers. Multiplex PCR with immunoSEQ amplified the TCR beta CDR3 across 54 Vbeta and 13 Jbeta. In TCRdb, the immunoSEQ multiplex PCR reads were re-called with MiXCR into one record per CDR3 protein. The sample shows fewer than 350,000 distinct CDR3 sequences, 65% to 90% of them seen only once. A single count supports this clonotype. No antigen is known for it. Germline V gene lookup returns CDR1 KGHDR and CDR2 SFDVKD. Trimming shortened V by 9 bases and J by 6 bases, and 15 bases separated the two germline ends. The CDR3 totals 13 residues. CD8+ and CD4+ T cells from blood underwent TCR beta sequencing, which was carried out in a high-throughput format. Included as multiple sclerosis controls were treatment-naive patients who had stable or active relapsing-remitting disease.

The rearrangement links TRBV24-1 to TRBJ2-3, with D possibly TRBD2 on 7 matching bases. The sequenced sample was CD8+ T cells from PBMCs. The receptor was derived from a human donor with multiple sclerosis. The CDR3 sequence: CATQSGGGDTQYF. CDR3 nucleotide sequence: TGTGCCACCCAGTCGGGGGGCGGGGATACGCAGTATTTT.